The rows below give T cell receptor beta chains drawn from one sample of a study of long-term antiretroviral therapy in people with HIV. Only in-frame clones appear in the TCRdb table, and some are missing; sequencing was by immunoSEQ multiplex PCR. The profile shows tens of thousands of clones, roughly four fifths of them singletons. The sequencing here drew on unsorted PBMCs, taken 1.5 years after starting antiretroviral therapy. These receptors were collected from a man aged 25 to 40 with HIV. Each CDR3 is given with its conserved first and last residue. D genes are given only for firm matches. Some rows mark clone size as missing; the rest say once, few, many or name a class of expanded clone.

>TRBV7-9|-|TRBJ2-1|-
TGTGCCAGCAGCTCCGGGACTGCCCCCTACAATGAGCAGTTCTTC
CASSSGTAPYNEQFF
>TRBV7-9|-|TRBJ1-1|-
TGTGCCAGCAGCTTAGGCAGCTTCATGAACACTGAAGCTTTCTTT
CASSLGSFMNTEAFF
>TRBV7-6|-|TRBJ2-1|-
TGTGCCAGCAGCTTAAGATTAGTTAGCGTCAACCTAAGGGATGAGCAGTTCTTC
CASSLRLVSVNLRDEQFF
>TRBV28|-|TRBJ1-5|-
TGTGCCAGCAGTTTATCCCACGCTTCGGATCGAGGCAATCAGCCCCAGCATTTT
CASSLSHASDRGNQPQHF
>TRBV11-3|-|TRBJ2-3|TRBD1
TGTGCCAGCAGCTTAGATCCTGGACAGGGGCGTACGCAGTATTTT
CASSLDPGQGRTQYF
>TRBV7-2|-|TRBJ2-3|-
TGTGCCAGCAGCTTGAGCACAGATACGCAGTATTTT
CASSLSTDTQYF
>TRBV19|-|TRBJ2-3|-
TGTGCCAGTAGTATCACCGGGTATCCGCAGTATTTT
CASSITGYPQYF
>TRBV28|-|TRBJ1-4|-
TGTGCCAGCAGTTTAGGAGGGGCAACTAATGAAAAACTGTTTTTT
CASSLGGATNEKLFF
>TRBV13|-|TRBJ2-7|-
TGTGCCAGCAGCCAGAGACTTTCCCCAGCCTACGAGCAGTACTTC
CASSQRLSPAYEQYF
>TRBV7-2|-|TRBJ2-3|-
TGTGCCAGCAGCCCCAACCCTCGGGATACGCAGTATTTT
CASSPNPRDTQYF
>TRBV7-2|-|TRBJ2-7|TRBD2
TGTGCCAGCAGCTCAAGCGGGGGCTACGAGCAGTACTTC
CASSSSGGYEQYF
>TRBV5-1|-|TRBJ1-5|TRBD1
TGCGCCAGCAGCTGGACGGGACAGCATAATCAGCCCCAGCATTTT
CASSWTGQHNQPQHF
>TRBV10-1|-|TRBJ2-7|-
TGCGCCAGCAGTGAGAAATTGGGGGGATTCTCCTACGAGCAGTACTTC
CASSEKLGGFSYEQYF
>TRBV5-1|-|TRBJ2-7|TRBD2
TGCGCCAGCAGCGATACGACTAGCGGACTCTACGAGCAGTACTTC
CASSDTTSGLYEQYF
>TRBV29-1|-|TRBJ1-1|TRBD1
TGCAGCGTTGTGACAGGGGGCACTGAAGCTTTCTTT
CSVVTGGTEAFF
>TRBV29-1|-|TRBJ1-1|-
TGCAGCGCTGAATCCTGGGGGACTGAAGCTTTCTTT
CSAESWGTEAFF
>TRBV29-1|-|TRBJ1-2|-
TGCAGCGTTGAGCGGGTCTATGGCTACACCTTC
CSVERVYGYTF
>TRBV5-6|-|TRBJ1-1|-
TGTGCCAGCAGTCAGGGGCGTCGCACTGAAGCTTTCTTT
CASSQGRRTEAFF
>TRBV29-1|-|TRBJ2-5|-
TGCAGCGTTGAACGGCTGGCTAGACAAGAGACCCAGTACTTC
CSVERLARQETQYF
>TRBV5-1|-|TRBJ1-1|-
TGCGCCAGCAGCTTGGGCCAGACACTTCAGGGGCTCATGAACACTGAAGCTTTCTTT
CASSLGQTLQGLMNTEAFF
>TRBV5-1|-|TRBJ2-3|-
TGCGCCAGCAGCTCACAGGGTAGCACAGATACGCAGTATTTT
CASSSQGSTDTQYF
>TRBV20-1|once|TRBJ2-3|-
TGCAGTGCTAGCGATCTTGGTACGCAGTATTTT
CSASDLGTQYF
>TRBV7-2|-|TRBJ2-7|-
TGTGCCAGCAGCTTAAACCCCTACGAGCAGTACTTC
CASSLNPYEQYF
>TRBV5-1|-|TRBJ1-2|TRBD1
TGCGCCAGCAGCCATGGAGCAGGGGGGTCCTATGGCTACACCTTC
CASSHGAGGSYGYTF
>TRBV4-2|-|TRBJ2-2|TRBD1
TGTGCCAGCAGCCGGGCGACAGGGACGAACACCGGGGAGCTGTTTTTT
CASSRATGTNTGELFF
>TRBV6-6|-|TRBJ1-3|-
TGTGCCAGCGGATACTCTGGAAACACCATATATTTT
CASGYSGNTIYF
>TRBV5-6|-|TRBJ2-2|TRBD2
TGTGCCAGCAGCTGGGGACTAGCGGGGAACACCGGGGAGCTGTTTTTT
CASSWGLAGNTGELFF
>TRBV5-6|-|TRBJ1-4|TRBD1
TGTGCCAGCAGCCAGATCGGACAGGGGGCAAATGAAAAACTGTTTTTT
CASSQIGQGANEKLFF
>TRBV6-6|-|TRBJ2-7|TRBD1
TGTGCCAGCAGCCCGACAGGGAGTTTCTACGAGCAGTACTTC
CASSPTGSFYEQYF
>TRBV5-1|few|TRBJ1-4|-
TGCGCCAGCAAGAATTCGACTAATGAAAAACTGTTTTTT
CASKNSTNEKLFF
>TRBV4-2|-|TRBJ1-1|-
TGTGCCAGCAGCCAAAATACGGGATCCAACACTGAAGCTTTCTTT
CASSQNTGSNTEAFF
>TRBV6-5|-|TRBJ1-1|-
TGTGCCAGCACCATGGCAGGTCTCGACGGCACTGAAGCTTTCTTT
CASTMAGLDGTEAFF
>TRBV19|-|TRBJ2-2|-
TGTGCCAGTAGTGGGACGGATTGGGGGGAGCTGTTTTTT
CASSGTDWGELFF
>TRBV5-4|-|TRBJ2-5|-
TGTGCCAGCAGCTCCGTCGGGGTAGGAGAGACCCAGTACTTC
CASSSVGVGETQYF
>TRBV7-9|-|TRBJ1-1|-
TGTGCCAGCAGCTTAGCTCATCGAGGAAAGACTGAAGCTTTCTTT
CASSLAHRGKTEAFF
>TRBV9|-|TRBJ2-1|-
TGTGCCAGCAGCGCGGACTCTCTTGTGGTTGAGCAGTTCTTC
CASSADSLVVEQFF
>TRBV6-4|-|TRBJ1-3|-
TGTGCCAGCAGTGACTCCCCCACAGGGACTGGAAACACCATATATTTT
CASSDSPTGTGNTIYF
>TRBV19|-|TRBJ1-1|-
TGTGCCAGTAGTACCGGGACGGCGAACACTGAAGCTTTCTTT
CASSTGTANTEAFF
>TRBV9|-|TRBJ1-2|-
TGTGCCAGCAGCGTAGGGCAGTCTAACTATGGCTACACCTTC
CASSVGQSNYGYTF
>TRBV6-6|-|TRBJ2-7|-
TGTGCCAGCACCCCGAGGGAGCCCCTCCACGAGCAGTACTTC
CASTPREPLHEQYF
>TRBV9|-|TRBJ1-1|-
TGTGCCAGCAGCGGGGTACAGGGGAACACTGAAGCTTTCTTT
CASSGVQGNTEAFF
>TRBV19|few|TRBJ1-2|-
TGTGCCAGTAGTCTGAAGTCAGGGGACTATGGCTACACCTTC
CASSLKSGDYGYTF
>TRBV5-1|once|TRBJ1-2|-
TGCGCCAGCAGCTTGGAGGCAGGTTATTATGGCTACACCTTC
CASSLEAGYYGYTF
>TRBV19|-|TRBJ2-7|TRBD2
TGTGCCAGTAGTGTCCCGGGACTAGCGGGAATTAAGAACGAGCAGTACTTC
CASSVPGLAGIKNEQYF
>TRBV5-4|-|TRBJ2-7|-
TGTGCCAGCAGCTTGGGGCAGGGCTTTGGGGAGCAGTACTTC
CASSLGQGFGEQYF
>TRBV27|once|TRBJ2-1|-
TGTGCCAGCAGTTACTCGGCGGGAATGGATGAGCAGTTCTTC
CASSYSAGMDEQFF